The rows below give T cell receptor beta chains drawn from one sample of a study of human T cells and chemical hapten exposure. TCRdb reprocessed the RACE reads with MiXCR, giving one entry per CDR3 protein. The profile shows about 40,000 distinct CDR3 sequences, roughly a tenth of them singletons. The sample consisted of whole blood, taken in connection with sensitization to the hapten diphenylcyclopropenone (DPC). Source of these receptors: a man under 40 with alopecia areata. Some clones in this sample may be carry-over from other donors' samples. CDR3s include the opening cysteine and the closing phenylalanine or tryptophan. The D gene is left open where the match is weak. Size values are once, few and many counts, or a class for expanded clones, and some rows have none.

-	TRBV5-4	TRBJ2-5	-	TGTGCCAGCAGCCGAGACCCGTACCAAGAGACCCAGTACTTC	CASSRDPYQETQYF
many	TRBV6-5	TRBJ2-3	-	TGTGCCAGCAGTTACACCAGACTACCCCATCCCACAGATACGCAGTATTTT	CASSYTRLPHPTDTQYF
few	TRBV10-2	TRBJ1-1	-	TGCGCCAGCAGGAGCGGGACTGAAGCTTTCTTT	CASRSGTEAFF
many	TRBV4-1	TRBJ2-1	-	TGCGCCAGCAGCCAAGAGGGGCCAAGGGCTAGCAGTTACAATGAGCAGTTCTTC	CASSQEGPRASSYNEQFF
few	TRBV12-3/TRBV12-4	TRBJ2-2	-	TGTGCCAGCAGTCTCGGGACGGCCCCCAACACCGGGGAGCTGTTTTTT	CASSLGTAPNTGELFF
-	TRBV12-5	TRBJ2-1	-	TGTGCTAGTGGTTTGGTACTACGGGGGGCCTCCTACAATGAGCAGTTCTTC	CASGLVLRGASYNEQFF
many	TRBV5-1	TRBJ2-7	TRBD1	TGCGCCAGCAGCTGGTGGGACAGCTACGAGCAGTACTTC	CASSWWDSYEQYF
many	TRBV24-1	TRBJ2-3	TRBD2	TGTGCCACCAGTCGGGGGGGCGAAGATACGCAGTATTTT	CATSRGGEDTQYF
few	TRBV27	TRBJ2-1	TRBD1	TGTGCCAGTTGGGCCAGGGGGACCTACAATGAGCAGTTCTTC	CASWARGTYNEQFF
many	TRBV29-1	TRBJ2-2	-	TGCAGCGTTGGGGAGAACACCGGGGAGCTGTTTTTT	CSVGENTGELFF
few	TRBV28	TRBJ2-4	TRBD2	TGTGCCAGTAGAGCGGGAGGGGCCAAAAACATTCAGTACTTC	CASRAGGAKNIQYF
many	TRBV5-5	TRBJ1-4	TRBD1	TGTGCCAGCAGGACAGGGACTCCACCTAATGAAAAACTGTTTTTT	CASRTGTPPNEKLFF
many	TRBV11-3	TRBJ2-1	TRBD2	TGTGCCAGCAGCCAAAACGTACACTTAGCGGGGGTCTCCTACAATGAGCAGTTCTTC	CASSQNVHLAGVSYNEQFF
many	TRBV7-2	TRBJ2-1	-	TGTGCCAGCAGCTTATTCGCGGGCTACAATGAGCAGTTCTTC	CASSLFAGYNEQFF
-	TRBV10-3	TRBJ2-2	TRBD2	TGTGCCATCAGTTTTTCAGCGGGGGCGAACACCGGGGAGCTGTTTTTT	CAISFSAGANTGELFF
many	TRBV7-2	TRBJ2-2	-	TGTGCCAGCAGCTTAAGGGTTGTAAAGCGGTCCTTTACCGGGGAGCTGTTTTTT	CASSLRVVKRSFTGELFF
-	TRBV4-2	TRBJ2-7	-	TGTGCCAGCAGCCAATTAGTCGACGAGCAGTACTTC	CASSQLVDEQYF
-	TRBV5-1	TRBJ2-3	-	TGCGCCAGCAGCCAGCAGGGGTACAGAGATACGCAGTATTTT	CASSQQGYRDTQYF
-	TRBV3-1	TRBJ2-2	-	TGTGCCAGCAGCCAGGCCGGGTCCAACACCGGGGAGCTGTTTTTT	CASSQAGSNTGELFF
-	TRBV5-6	TRBJ2-1	-	TGTGCCAGCAGCTTCTCACAGTACAATGAGCAGTTCTTC	CASSFSQYNEQFF
-	TRBV7-9	TRBJ1-6	-	TGTGCCAGCAGCTTAGTGGGATTTTCACCCCTCCACTTT	CASSLVGFSPLHF
few	TRBV4-2	TRBJ2-1	-	TGTGCCAGCAGCCAAGAACGCGTGGGGGGGCTAGGTGAGCAGTTCTTC	CASSQERVGGLGEQFF
few	TRBV28	TRBJ1-2	TRBD1	TGTGCCAGCACCTTGACAGGGGCCAATGGCTACACCTTC	CASTLTGANGYTF
many	TRBV7-6	TRBJ2-1	-	TGTGCCAGCAGCTCCAACGTCCAGGGATCCCATGAGCAGTTCTTC	CASSSNVQGSHEQFF
many	TRBV5-5	TRBJ2-5	TRBD2	TGTGCCAGCAGCTTGCTTAGCGGGCAAGAGACCCAGTACTTC	CASSLLSGQETQYF
-	TRBV7-3	TRBJ2-2	TRBD2	TGTGCCAGCAGCTTTCAGACGGGAGGGTTGAACACCGGGGAGCTGTTTTTT	CASSFQTGGLNTGELFF
many	TRBV10-3	TRBJ1-1	TRBD1	TGTGCCATCAGTGAGTCGGACAGGGAGGGTTTCTTT	CAISESDREGFF
many	TRBV18	TRBJ2-1	TRBD1	TGTGCCAGCTCACCCCCCAGGGGGTCTCGCAATGAGCAGTTCTTC	CASSPPRGSRNEQFF
-	TRBV6-5	TRBJ2-2	-	TGTGCCAGCGCCCCGGGGAACACCGGGGAGCTGTTTTTT	CASAPGNTGELFF
many	TRBV21-1	TRBJ2-5	-	TGTGCCAGCAGCAAAGGGCAGAAGGTGTACTTC	CASSKGQKVYF
-	TRBV5-1	TRBJ2-7	TRBD2	TGCGCCAGCAGCTTGGCGGGGGGGCCGGTCGAGCAGTACTTC	CASSLAGGPVEQYF
many	TRBV27	TRBJ1-5	TRBD1	TGTGCCAGCACCCCATGGGGACAGGGAAATAGCAATCAGCCCCAGCATTTT	CASTPWGQGNSNQPQHF
-	TRBV12-3/TRBV12-4	TRBJ2-1	-	TGTGCCAGCACAGGGGGGCTAGCGGCCAATGAGCAGTTCTTC	CASTGGLAANEQFF
many	TRBV29-1	TRBJ2-1	TRBD2	TGCAGCGTCGCGGGACTAGCGGACTCCTACAATGAGCAGTTCTTC	CSVAGLADSYNEQFF
few	TRBV6-2/TRBV6-3	TRBJ2-5	TRBD1	TGTGCCAGCAGTTACTCGACAGGGTCGGAGACCCAGTACTTC	CASSYSTGSETQYF
many	TRBV18	TRBJ1-5	-	TGTGCCAGCTCAACCTTTTCGGGTAGCAATCAGCCCCAGCATTTT	CASSTFSGSNQPQHF
many	TRBV12-3/TRBV12-4	TRBJ1-4	-	TGTGCCAGCACCGACAGTTTCGGGGGTGAAAAACTGTTTTTT	CASTDSFGGEKLFF
-	TRBV12-3/TRBV12-4	TRBJ2-3	-	TGTGCCAGCAGTTTTTCCGACAGGGATACGCAGTATTTT	CASSFSDRDTQYF
-	TRBV6-5	TRBJ1-5	-	TGTGCCAGCAGTTACGCCCCAGGAAGGAATCAGCCCCAGCATTTT	CASSYAPGRNQPQHF
-	TRBV6-6	TRBJ1-2	-	TGTGCCAGCAGTTATAACGCAGAGGGGTATGGCTACACCTTC	CASSYNAEGYGYTF
many	TRBV7-8	TRBJ2-6	-	TGTGCCAGCAGCTTTTCCTCAGGAGCTTCTGGGGCCAACGTCCTGACTTTC	CASSFSSGASGANVLTF
few	TRBV3-1	TRBJ2-1	TRBD2	TGTGCCAGCAGCCAAGATCCTAGCGGGGTTGACAATGAGCAGTTCTTC	CASSQDPSGVDNEQFF
few	TRBV12-3/TRBV12-4	TRBJ2-1	TRBD2	TGTGCCAGCAGCCGTCTAGCGGGGGCGTACAATGAGCAGTTCTTC	CASSRLAGAYNEQFF
-	TRBV4-1	TRBJ2-3	-	TGCGCCAGCAGCCAAGGGATGGTAGATACGCAGTATTTT	CASSQGMVDTQYF
many	TRBV12-3/TRBV12-4	TRBJ1-2	TRBD1	TGTGCCAGCAGTCGGGACAGGGAACGATTCCATGGCTACACCTTC	CASSRDRERFHGYTF
many	TRBV20-1	TRBJ1-2	-	TGCAGTGCTAGATTTAACCGGGACGGCTACTATGGCTACACCTTC	CSARFNRDGYYGYTF
few	TRBV2	TRBJ2-1	-	TGTGCCAGCAGTGGTTCGGGACGGGGTAGGAATGAGCAGTTCTTC	CASSGSGRGRNEQFF
many	TRBV27	TRBJ1-6	-	TGTGCCAGCAGTCCTATCGTGGGGGCACGGGCTTCACCCCTCCACTTT	CASSPIVGARASPLHF
-	TRBV3-1	TRBJ2-5	-	TGTGCCAGCAGCCAAGATCCAAGGAGGGAGGAGACCCAGTACTTC	CASSQDPRREETQYF
-	TRBV10-3	TRBJ2-2	TRBD2	TGTGCCATCCCCCGGGGGGGGCTGGACACCGGGGAGCTGTTTTTT	CAIPRGGLDTGELFF
many	TRBV6-2/TRBV6-3	TRBJ1-5	-	TGTGCCAGCAGTTACTCGTCAGGGAATCAGCCCCAGCATTTT	CASSYSSGNQPQHF